This paragraph reports one TCR beta chain. Its antigen is unknown. CDR1 and CDR2 (germline): SGHDT, YYEEEE. The CDR3 covers 15 residues. The V end was cut by 4 bases, the J end by 0 bases, with 13 bases between. The data belong to a study of T-cell memory formation after mild COVID-19. Each CDR3 protein is one row after TCRdb ran MiXCR on the 5' RACE reads. Counted here are 390,000 or so distinct CDR3 sequences, about 15% occurring once; the ten biggest clones make up 20% to 25%. Findings and limits, study-wide: CD4/CD8 balance held among clones contracting day 15 to 85, and later expanders leaned CD4+. Shrinking CD4+ clones were chiefly CM and EM; CD8+ ones were chiefly EMRA. In second-wave clones peaking day 37, SARS-CoV-2 specificity remained unconfirmed.

The receptor was derived from a man between 18 and 29 years old who had mild COVID-19 (a few samples of this study predate the infection). Cell type and time point are not known. Input material: PBMCs or a T cell subset sorted from them (not recorded which). V usage is TRBV5-6 and J usage is TRBJ2-5; possibly TRBD1 for D (5 bases). CDR3 bases: TGTGCCAGCAGCCGACCCGACAGAGACCAAGAGACCCAGTACTTC. The encoded protein is CASSRPDRDQETQYF.